This TCR beta chain originates from a study of T cell responses to AZD1222 COVID-19 vaccine. Study-level results: Clonal diversity may have been underestimated, and the donors were mostly white British, with more females than males.

Profiling relied on immunoSEQ multiplex PCR, and the TCRdb table lists in-frame clones only, not all of them. The table lists around 120,000 clones, 88% of them singletons. In the case of this clone: Antigen specificity is unknown.

CDR3 length: 11 amino acids. Trimming left V 6 bases short and J 0 bases short, with 4 bases between. Germline V lookup: CDR1 SGHRS, CDR2 YFSETQ. The sequence came from an adult in good health. The chain carries TRBV5-1 and TRBJ2-7; D is uncertain. The sequencing here drew on peripheral blood, taken on day 0 of MenACWY control vaccination. The CDR3 sequence is CASTNSYEQYF. As DNA, the CDR3 is TGCGCCAGCACCAACTCCTACGAGCAGTACTTC.